These 29 T cell receptor beta chains came from one sample sequenced in a study of blood T cell repertoires in COVID-19. The protocol was immunoSEQ multiplex PCR, while the TCRdb copy is restricted to in-frame clones and leaves out a portion. The repertoire holds roughly 200,000 clones, under 90% seen once, with 6% to 8.5% in the top ten. The sample taken for sequencing was peripheral blood. The receptors were gathered from a man between 60 and 75 years old with acute or convalescent COVID-19.

V is TRBV5-6 and J is TRBJ1-4; D is unclear. Trimming pared 4 bases from V and 12 bases from J, leaving 16 bases between. This CDR3 spans 13 amino acids. Germline assignment: CDR1 SGHDT and CDR2 YYEEEE. The CDR3 spells CASSRRDTSELFF. Here the CDR3 DNA reads TGTGCCAGCAGCCGCCGAGACACGTCAGAACTGTTTTTT.

This clone appeared once. The genes are TRBV19 and TRBJ2-1; TRBD2 matches at 12 bases. CDR1 is LNHDA and CDR2 is SQIVND in the germline V gene (reference sequence). The CDR3 is 14 amino acids. Germline trimming cut 10 bases from V and 6 bases from J; bases unmatched to any gene: 7. DNA of the CDR3: TGTGCCAATGCGACTAGCGGGAGACCCAATGAGCAGTTCTTC. This sequence encodes CANATSGRPNEQFF.

The chain uses TRBV28 and TRBJ1-5, with 8 bases aligning to TRBD1. The CDR3 length is 12 residues. The germline V gene has CDR1 MDHEN and CDR2 SYDVKM. After removal of 8 bases from V and 4 bases from J, the junction contained 1 base not matched to a gene. The DNA for the CDR3 is TGTGCCAGCCGACAGGGGAATCAGCCCCAGCATTTT. It is translated as CASRQGNQPQHF.

The V gene is TRBV5-4, the J gene TRBJ2-7; no firm D call. The ends were cut back, 4 bases at V and 2 bases at J, with 16 bases in the middle. Germline V lookup: CDR1 SGHNT, CDR2 YYREEE (reference sequence). There are 15 residues in the CDR3. As DNA, the CDR3 is TGTGCCAGCAGCGGTCAGACAAGCTCAACCTACGAGCAGTACTTC. As protein: CASSGQTSSTYEQYF.

This chain joins TRBV7-3 and TRBJ2-1; 7 nucleotides match TRBD2. CDR1 and CDR2 (germline): SGHTA, FQGTGA. The V segment lost 1 base and the J segment 0 bases; nucleotides outside the gene matches: 3. The CDR3 has 16 residues. The CDR3: CASSLMLAASYNEQFF. The CDR3 region has the DNA TGTGCCAGCAGCTTAATGCTAGCGGCCTCCTACAATGAGCAGTTCTTC.

The chain employs TRBV2 and TRBJ2-3, with 8 bases that match TRBD1. CDR1 is SNHLY, CDR2 FYNNEI, per germline. There are 13 residues in the CDR3. V was clipped by 8 bases and J by 6 bases; unmatched bases: 7. CDR3 DNA: TGTGCCAGCGAGTGGACAGGGCTGGATACGCAGTATTTT. It codes for CASEWTGLDTQYF.

This chain joins TRBV2 and TRBJ2-5, with TRBD1 as a possible D gene (6 bases). The germline V gene has CDR1 SNHLY and CDR2 FYNNEI. V lost 11 bases to trimming and J lost 2 bases, with 9 bases between them. The CDR3 is 11 residues long. This chain's CDR3 is CAGGIQETQYF. CDR3 nucleotide sequence: TGTGCCGGGGGCATACAAGAGACCCAGTACTTC.

V and J are TRBV29-1 and TRBJ2-3; 10 nucleotides line up with TRBD1. The CDR3 sequence is 14 residues long. Per germline, CDR1 SQVTM and CDR2 ANQGSEA. V shed 5 bases, J shed 4 bases, and the junction held 6 bases outside the gene matches. Here the CDR3 reads CSVTGQGHPDTQYF. The CDR3 DNA sequence: TGCAGCGTTACGGGACAGGGGCATCCAGATACGCAGTATTTT.

This rearrangement joins TRBV9 to TRBJ1-4; D call uncertain. The CDR3 is 14 residues long. Trimming removed 3 bases from V and 0 bases from J, with 6 bases in between. Germline V gene sequence: CDR1 SGDLS, CDR2 YYNGEE. CDR3 sequence reads: CASSAGSTNEKLFF. In nucleotides, the CDR3 is TGTGCCAGCAGCGCAGGCTCAACTAATGAAAAACTGTTTTTT.

The V and J genes are TRBV12-3 or TRBV12-4 and TRBJ2-5, with 7 bases identical to TRBD2. V lost 5 bases, J lost 3 bases, and 3 bases stayed unmatched. This CDR3 spans 13 amino acids. CDR3 loop: CASSTSGEETQYF. CDR3 bases: TGTGCCAGCAGTACAAGCGGGGAAGAGACCCAGTACTTC.

This clone was counted once. The gene calls are TRBV7-3 and TRBJ2-1, with unresolved D. V shed 0 bases and J shed 11 bases, with 8 bases lying between them. The germline V gene encodes CDR1 SGHTA and CDR2 FQGTGA. The CDR3 consists of 12 residues. Written as DNA, the CDR3 is TGTGCCAGCAGCTTAACTCCACACCAGCAGTTCTTC. It specifies CASSLTPHQQFF.

This clone has only a few counts. This chain connects TRBV9 to TRBJ1-3, with D unclear. Trimming left V 0 bases short and J 4 bases short, with 11 bases between. CDR3 length equals 15 residues. The germline CDR1 and CDR2 sequences are SGDLS and YYNGEE. Here the CDR3 reads CASSVGEALGNTIYF. CDR3 nucleotides: TGTGCCAGCAGCGTAGGAGAAGCCCTAGGAAACACCATATATTTT.

On this clone itself: This CDR3 is also generated by other DNA sequences in the sample. V and J are TRBV6-5 and TRBJ1-6; no firm D call. The CDR3 runs to 14 residues. The V gene lost 2 bases and the J gene lost 10 bases, with 12 bases spanning the gap. CDR1 is MNHEY and CDR2 is SVGAGI in the germline V gene. CDR3 DNA sequence: TGTGCCAGCAGTTACAGGGCCCCGGGGTCACCCCTCCACTTT. Translated, it gives CASSYRAPGSPLHF.

About this clone itself: This sample includes further DNA sequences coding for the same CDR3. The V call is TRBV5-1, the J call TRBJ2-1; 7 nucleotides align to TRBD1. Germline CDR1 SGHRS, CDR2 YFSETQ. The ends lost 4 bases at V and 4 bases at J; junction bases unmatched: 2. CDR3 length equals 13 residues. CDR3 nucleotide sequence: TGCGCCAGCAGCCTGGGACAGTACAATGAGCAGTTCTTC. Amino acids: CASSLGQYNEQFF.

A note on this clone: One junction end does not reproduce the germline sequence, and a read error may be involved. CDR3 sequence (DNA): TGTGCCAGCAGCTACTCAGGGGACAACAAAAACATTCAGTACTTC. Protein: CASSYSGDNKNIQYF. V gene TRBV6-5 combines with J gene TRBJ2-4, with D perhaps TRBD1 (6 bases). Germline-derived CDR1 and CDR2 are MNHEY and SVGAGI. The CDR3 length is 15 residues.

This clone appeared many times. The chain carries TRBV6-1 and TRBJ2-1, with TRBD2 matching 11 bases. CDR1 is MNHNS, CDR2 SASEGT, per germline. The V and J ends lost 2 bases and 5 bases, in that order; junction bases with no gene match: 5. This CDR3 contains 16 residues. The CDR3 loop is CASSELAGGGHNEQFF. The CDR3 bases are TGTGCCAGCAGTGAATTAGCGGGAGGGGGGCACAATGAGCAGTTCTTC.

This clone turned up a few times. The V and J genes are TRBV4-1 and TRBJ1-1, with TRBD1 matching over 8 bases. V shed 1 base and J 4 bases; nucleotides not matched to a gene: 5. The CDR3 runs 15 residues. Per germline, CDR1 MGHRA and CDR2 YSYEKL. The DNA of the CDR3 is TGCGCCAGCAGCCAAGCCGACAGGGGCATCACTGAAGCTTTCTTT. Translated, it gives CASSQADRGITEAFF.

There are a few counts of this clone. The genes are TRBV4-1 and TRBJ1-2; no clear D gene. Germline V CDR1 and CDR2: MGHRA, YSYEKL. V lost 3 bases to trimming and J lost 2 bases, with 4 bases between them. CDR3 length: 12 residues. The CDR3 DNA reads as TGCGCCAGCAGCCATACAAACTATGGCTACACCTTC. This encodes CASSHTNYGYTF.

CDR3 DNA sequence: TGTGCCAGCAGCGAGACAGGGGGAGTGACTGAAGCTTTCTTT. Translated: CASSETGGVTEAFF. The rearrangement uses TRBV14 and TRBJ1-1, with TRBD1 matching 9 bases. V lost 5 bases to trimming and J lost 5 bases; unmatched junction nucleotides: 6. This CDR3 has 14 amino acids. Germline CDR1 and CDR2: SGHDN and FVKESK.

The genes are TRBV27 and TRBJ2-1, with 11 bases matching TRBD2. CDR3 size: 15 residues. Germline V gene data show CDR1 as MNHEY and CDR2 as SMNVEV (reference sequence). V shed 5 bases, J shed 9 bases, and the junction held 9 bases outside the gene matches. CDR3 in DNA: TGTGCCAGCAGTGCCTGGACTAGCGGGCTACCTGAGCAGTTCTTC. It translates to CASSAWTSGLPEQFF.

V is TRBV4-1 and J is TRBJ1-5; TRBD1 might be the D (5 bases). The CDR3 has 15 amino acids. The germline V gene encodes CDR1 MGHRA and CDR2 YSYEKL. V was trimmed by 0 bases and J by 2 bases, leaving 8 bases between them. The CDR3 nucleotides are TGCGCCAGCAGCCAAGACGTCAGGGGCAATCAGCCCCAGCATTTT. It yields the protein CASSQDVRGNQPQHF.

Only a few counts were recorded for this clone. The rearrangement links TRBV5-1 to TRBJ2-2, with D possibly TRBD2 on 6 matching bases. Trimming took 4 bases from V and 3 from J, leaving 22 bases between them. CDR1 and CDR2 (germline): SGHRS, YFSETQ. This CDR3 region has 18 residues. CDR3 sequence reads: CASSLLSPGDGYTGELFF. The CDR3 region has the DNA TGCGCCAGCAGCCTTTTAAGCCCGGGGGATGGGTACACCGGGGAGCTGTTTTTT.

J is TRBJ2-3 and V is TRBV10-1; possible D gene TRBD2, 5 bases. The germline V gene has CDR1 WNHNN and CDR2 SYGVQD (reference sequence). This CDR3 is 16 amino acids long. Deletions cut 3 bases from V and 3 bases from J, with 16 bases between. For the CDR3, the DNA is TGCGCCAGCAGTGAAGGTCGGGCCGGGATAACAGATACGCAGTATTTT. Translated, it gives CASSEGRAGITDTQYF.

This clone turned up a few times. CDR3 sequence: CASGTNFYFF. The CDR3 DNA follows: TGTGCTAGTGGGACAAATTTTTATTTCTTC. The chain uses TRBV12-5 and TRBJ2-1; D gene unclear. The germline V gene has CDR1 LGHNT and CDR2 FRNRAP. Trimming stripped 6 bases from V and 16 bases from J, with 13 bases between. This CDR3 contains 10 residues.

The chain combines TRBV11-2 with TRBJ2-7; 9 bases fit TRBD2. There are 15 residues in the CDR3. The V gene end was trimmed by 3 bases and the J gene end by 4 bases; junction bases not matched to a gene: 7. CDR1 SGHAT and CDR2 FQNNGV come from the germline V gene. In DNA, the CDR3 is TGTGCCAGCAGCTTGAGTAGCGGGAGAGGGTACGAGCAGTACTTC. Protein product: CASSLSSGRGYEQYF.

V and J are TRBV29-1 and TRBJ1-2, with 9 bases that match TRBD1. Losses at the gene ends were 5 bases for V and 1 base for J; bases not matched to a gene: 5. CDR3 length equals 14 residues. Germline V gives CDR1 SQVTM, CDR2 ANQGSEA. DNA of the CDR3: TGCAGCGTTTGGACAGGGGCGATTAACTATGGCTACACCTTC. This encodes CSVWTGAINYGYTF.

The count of this clone is one. The CDR3 coding sequence is TGTGCCAGCAGCTTAGGGGGCGGGACGAGCACCGGGGAGCTGTTTTTT. As protein: CASSLGGGTSTGELFF. The chain links TRBV7-8 to TRBJ2-2, with D possibly matching TRBD2 (6 bases). The CDR3 sequence is 16 residues long. Trimming cost V 1 base and J 4 bases, with 13 bases left between them. The germline V gene encodes CDR1 SGHVS and CDR2 FQNEAQ.

The chain is built from TRBV24-1 and TRBJ1-5, with unresolved D. V was clipped by 2 bases and J by 5 bases, with 9 bases between them. CDR3 length: 14 residues. Per germline, CDR1 KGHDR and CDR2 SFDVKD. The CDR3 is CATSDYRSDQPQHF. The CDR3 region has the DNA TGTGCCACCAGTGATTATCGGAGTGATCAGCCCCAGCATTTT.

This chain uses TRBV29-1 with TRBJ2-3; 11 bases are shared with TRBD1. With V trimmed by 6 bases and J by 1 base, 3 bases remained unmatched. Germline V CDR1 and CDR2: SQVTM, ANQGSEA. This CDR3 comprises 14 residues. The CDR3 DNA follows: TGCAGCGTGGAGGGACAGGGGGGCACAGATACGCAGTATTTT. Amino acid sequence: CSVEGQGGTDTQYF.